This T cell receptor (beta chain) was profiled in a study of radiotherapy plus CTLA-4 blockade in lung cancer. About the research overall: Disease control was present in roughly 30% of patients, and objective responses in roughly 17%. Overall study results and limits: Interferon-beta, together with early blood T cell clone dynamics, reportedly best predicted response. Following radiotherapy plus ipilimumab, tumor-derived TCR clones expanded in the blood.

V was shortened by 0 bases and J by 0 bases, with 9 bases between the two germline ends. This CDR3 contains 16 residues. Germline CDR1 reads MNHNY; CDR2 reads SVGAGI (reference sequence). The method was immunoSEQ multiplex PCR; TCRdb's version includes in-frame clones alone and lacks a portion of them. Found here are 90,000 to 130,000 clones, more than 65% of them singletons; the top ten hold 3.3%. In chemo-refractory metastatic non-small-cell lung cancer, patients got ipilimumab CTLA-4 blockade together with focal radiation. In the case of this clone: What it recognizes is unknown.

V gene TRBV6-6 combines with J gene TRBJ1-3; no clear D. The TCR sequence derives from a human donor with non-small cell lung cancer that progressed on radiotherapy plus ipilimumab. Some clones in this sample may be carry-over from other donors' samples. Sequencing was performed on peripheral blood, taken from a patient treated with radiotherapy plus ipilimumab. CDR3 sequence reads: CASSYSNRHSGNTIYF. CDR3 nucleotide sequence: TGTGCCAGCAGTTACTCGAACCGGCACTCTGGAAACACCATATATTTT.